The sequence of this T cell receptor beta chain was determined in a study of OX40 agonist ivuxolimab in advanced cancers. CDR3 length: 15 residues. Trimming cost V 0 bases and J 11 bases, with 19 bases left between them. Germline V lookup: CDR1 MNHEY, CDR2 SVGAGI. TCRdb's copy holds only in-frame clones and misses some; the assay was immunoSEQ multiplex PCR. The sample holds over 85,000 clones, roughly nine tenths seen once. Sequencing was performed on CD4+ or CD8+ T cells sorted from blood, taken in a trial of the OX40 agonist ivuxolimab. The rearrangement uses TRBV6-5 and TRBJ1-1, with D possibly being TRBD1 (6 bases). This clonotype was sampled from an adult with an advanced solid tumor such as melanoma, head and neck, liver or kidney cancer. The CDR3 region has the DNA TGTGCCAGCAGTTACTCGCGGGACATGGGTCTGGGGGCTTTCTTT. Residues: CASSYSRDMGLGAFF.